This TCR beta chain was obtained from a study of blood T cell repertoires in COVID-19. Original processing methods: Reference gene primer amplification yielded estimated nucleated cell counts. TCRdb's table, derived via immunoSEQ multiplex PCR, lists solely in-frame clones and lacks some. The V and J calls and clone size come from that table; D and trimming were worked out from the DNA. The sample lists 220,000 or so clones, more than 85% occurring once. CDR3 size: 14 residues. Germline assignment: CDR1 SGHRS and CDR2 YFSETQ. Between the trimmed V and J ends, which lost 5 bases and 7 bases, there was a span of 16 bases.

The rearrangement uses TRBV5-1 and TRBJ2-4, with TRBD2 as a possible D gene (6 bases). Specimen: peripheral blood. The sequence was collected from a woman aged 45-65 years with COVID-19, enrolled during active disease. The CDR3 reads CASSLGGVGNIQYF. CDR3 nucleotides: TGCGCCAGCAGTCTGGGGGGAGTCGGGAACATTCAGTACTTC.